The present T cell receptor beta chain was sequenced within a study of human T cells and chemical hapten exposure. The CDR3 contains 12 residues. Germline V lookup: CDR1 SQVTM, CDR2 ANQGSEA. The V and J ends lost 7 bases and 8 bases respectively, with 17 bases between them. Described time point: patch test 3, about 24 weeks after DPC sensitization. Treatment meaning: therapeutic diphenylcyclopropenone sensitization with weekly scalp DPC. There are many counts of this clonotype. TCRdb re-analysed the RACE reads in MiXCR, keeping a single row per CDR3 protein. The table shows roughly 64,000 distinct CDR3 sequences, with approximately 9.9% occurring only once.

Here the sequenced sample was whole blood, taken in connection with sensitization to the hapten diphenylcyclopropenone (DPC). The rearrangement links TRBV29-1 to TRBJ1-2; D gene ambiguous. This receptor was obtained from a woman between 25 and 40 years old with alopecia areata. Some clones in this sample may be carry-over from other donors' samples. CDR3 DNA: TGCAGCGCCCGGAAGGGATCTGGGGGCTACACCTTC. Protein sequence: CSARKGSGGYTF.